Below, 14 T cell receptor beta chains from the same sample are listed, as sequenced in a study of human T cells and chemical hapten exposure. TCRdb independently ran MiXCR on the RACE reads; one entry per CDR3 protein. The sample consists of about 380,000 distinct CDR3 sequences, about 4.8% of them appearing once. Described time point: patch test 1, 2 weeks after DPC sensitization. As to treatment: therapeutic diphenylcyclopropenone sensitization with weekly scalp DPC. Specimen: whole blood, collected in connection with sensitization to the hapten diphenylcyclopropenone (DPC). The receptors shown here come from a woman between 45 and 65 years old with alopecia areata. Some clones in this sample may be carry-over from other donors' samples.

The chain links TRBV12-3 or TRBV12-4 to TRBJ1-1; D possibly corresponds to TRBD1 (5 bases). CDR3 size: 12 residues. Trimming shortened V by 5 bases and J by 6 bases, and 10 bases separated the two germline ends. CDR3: CASSVGAAEAFF. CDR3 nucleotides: TGTGCCAGCAGTGTAGGGGCAGCTGAAGCTTTCTTT.

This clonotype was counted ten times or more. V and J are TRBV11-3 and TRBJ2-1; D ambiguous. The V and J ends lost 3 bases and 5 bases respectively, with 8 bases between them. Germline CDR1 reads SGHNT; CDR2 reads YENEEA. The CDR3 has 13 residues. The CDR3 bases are TGTGCCAGCAGCTTTCCTCCGAACAATGAGCAGTTCTTC. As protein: CASSFPPNNEQFF.

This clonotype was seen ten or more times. CDR3 DNA sequence: TGTGCCAGCAGCCGGACTTCAGGGTCCTATGGCTACACCTTC. As protein: CASSRTSGSYGYTF. V is TRBV12-3 or TRBV12-4 and J is TRBJ1-2; possible D gene TRBD1, 5 bases. The V and J ends lost 6 bases and 4 bases respectively, with 15 bases between them. The CDR3 length is 14 residues.

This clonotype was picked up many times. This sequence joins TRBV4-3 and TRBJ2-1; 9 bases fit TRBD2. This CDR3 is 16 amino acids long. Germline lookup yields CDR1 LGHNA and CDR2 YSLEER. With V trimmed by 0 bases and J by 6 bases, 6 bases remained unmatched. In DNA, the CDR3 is TGCGCCAGCAGCCAAGATAGTAGCGGGAGTTTCAATGAGCAGTTCTTC. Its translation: CASSQDSSGSFNEQFF.

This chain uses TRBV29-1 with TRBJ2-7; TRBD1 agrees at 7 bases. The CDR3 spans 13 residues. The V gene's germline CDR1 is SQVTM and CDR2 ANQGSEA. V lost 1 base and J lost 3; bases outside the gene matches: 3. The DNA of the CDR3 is TGCAGCGTTGAAGCGGGACAGAACTACGAGCAGTACTTC. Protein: CSVEAGQNYEQYF.

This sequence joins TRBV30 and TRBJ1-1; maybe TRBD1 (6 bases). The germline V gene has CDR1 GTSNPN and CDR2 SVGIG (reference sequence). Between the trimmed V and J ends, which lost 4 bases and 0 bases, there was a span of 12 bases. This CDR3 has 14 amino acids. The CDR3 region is CAWTGDLLNTEAFF. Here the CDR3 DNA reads TGTGCCTGGACAGGGGACCTTTTGAACACTGAAGCTTTCTTT.

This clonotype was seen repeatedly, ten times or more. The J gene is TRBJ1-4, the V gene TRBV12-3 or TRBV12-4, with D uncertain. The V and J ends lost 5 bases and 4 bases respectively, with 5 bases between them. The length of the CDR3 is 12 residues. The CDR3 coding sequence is TGTGCCAGCAGTCGACATAATGAAAAACTGTTTTTT. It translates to CASSRHNEKLFF.

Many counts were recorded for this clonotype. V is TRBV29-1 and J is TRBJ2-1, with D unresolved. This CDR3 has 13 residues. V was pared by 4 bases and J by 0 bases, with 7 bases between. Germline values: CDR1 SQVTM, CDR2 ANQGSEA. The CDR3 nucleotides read TGCAGCGTTGGAACGAGCTCCTACAATGAGCAGTTCTTC. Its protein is CSVGTSSYNEQFF.

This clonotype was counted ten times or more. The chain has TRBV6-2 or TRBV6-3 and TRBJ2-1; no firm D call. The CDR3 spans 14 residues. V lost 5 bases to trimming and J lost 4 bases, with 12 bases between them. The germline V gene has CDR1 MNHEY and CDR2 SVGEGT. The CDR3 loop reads CASSPRAPYNEQFF. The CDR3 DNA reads TGTGCCAGCAGTCCCCGGGCACCTTACAATGAGCAGTTCTTC.

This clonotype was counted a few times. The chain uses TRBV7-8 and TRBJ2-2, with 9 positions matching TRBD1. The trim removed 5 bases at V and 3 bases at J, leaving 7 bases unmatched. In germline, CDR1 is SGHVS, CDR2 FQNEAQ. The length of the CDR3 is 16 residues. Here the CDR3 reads CASSPTGGADTGELFF. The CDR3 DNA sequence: TGTGCCAGCAGCCCTACAGGGGGCGCGGACACCGGGGAGCTGTTTTTT.

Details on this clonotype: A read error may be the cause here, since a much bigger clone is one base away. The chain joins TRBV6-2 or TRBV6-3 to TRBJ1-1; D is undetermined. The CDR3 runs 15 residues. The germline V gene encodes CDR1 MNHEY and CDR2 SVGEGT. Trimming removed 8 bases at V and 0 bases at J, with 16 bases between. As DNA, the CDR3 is TGTGCCAGCTCCCGGGCTACTTCTCTGAACACTGAAGCTTTCTTT. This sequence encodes CASSRATSLNTEAFF.

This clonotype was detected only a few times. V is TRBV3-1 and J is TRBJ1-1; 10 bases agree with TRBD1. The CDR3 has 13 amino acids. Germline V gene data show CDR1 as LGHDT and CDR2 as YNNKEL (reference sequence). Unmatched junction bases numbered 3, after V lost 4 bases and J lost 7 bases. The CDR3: CASSRQGANEAFF. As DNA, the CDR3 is TGTGCCAGCAGCCGACAGGGGGCTAATGAAGCTTTCTTT.

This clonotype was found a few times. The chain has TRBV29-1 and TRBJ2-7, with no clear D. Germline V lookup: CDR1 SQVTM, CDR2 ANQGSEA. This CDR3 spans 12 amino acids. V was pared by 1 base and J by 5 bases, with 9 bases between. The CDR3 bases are TGCAGCGTTGAAGGGCAGGTACACGAGCAGTACTTC. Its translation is CSVEGQVHEQYF.

CDR3 sequence (DNA): TGTGCCAGCAGCCAGCAGGCGATTAACTATGGCTACACCTTC. Protein sequence: CASSQQAINYGYTF. The chain joins TRBV3-1 to TRBJ1-2; unclear D gene. The germline CDR1 and CDR2 sequences are LGHDT and YNNKEL (reference sequence). The length of the CDR3 is 14 residues. Trimming pared 3 bases from V and 1 base from J, leaving 9 bases between.